What follows are 16 T cell receptor beta chains derived from one specimen sequenced in a study of a mutant IDH1 vaccine in newly diagnosed glioma. Stated time point: week 35, safety follow-up. In every dose of vaccine, 300 ug of mutant IDH1 20-mer peptide was given alongside topical imiquimod. No antigen is known for these receptors. The protocol was immunoSEQ multiplex PCR, while the TCRdb copy is restricted to in-frame clones and leaves out a portion. The repertoire holds around 52,000 clones, with roughly four fifths as singletons. The source was PBMCs, collected from a glioma patient whose treatment included an IDH1 peptide vaccine. These receptors were collected from a middle-aged man with glioma.

V usage is TRBV11-3 and J usage is TRBJ2-1; D is perhaps TRBD2 (6 bases). CDR1 is SGHNT and CDR2 is YENEEA in the germline V gene. CDR3 length equals 15 residues. The V end was cut by 5 bases, the J end by 3 bases, with 14 bases between. The CDR3, as DNA: TGTGCCAGCAGCCGGGTGGGAGGACGCTACAATGAGCAGTTCTTC. Amino acid sequence: CASSRVGGRYNEQFF.

The V call is TRBV19, the J call TRBJ2-3; no firm D call. V lost 3 bases to trimming and J lost 0 bases, with 1 base between them. This CDR3 region has 12 residues. Per the germline V gene, CDR1 is LNHDA and CDR2 is SQIVND (reference sequence). The DNA for the CDR3 is TGTGCCAGTAGTATGAGCACAGATACGCAGTATTTT. This codes for CASSMSTDTQYF. The whole variable domain, remainder taken from reference TRBV19 and TRBJ2-3, is DGGITQSPKYLFRKEGQNVTLSCEQNLNHDAMYWYRQDPGQGLRLIYYSQIVNDFQKGDIAEGYSVSREKKESFPLTVTSAQKNPTAFYLCASSMSTDTQYFGPGTRLTVL.

To note about this clone: Since the CDR3 does not end with the conserved phenylalanine or tryptophan, this likely comes from a read error. The rearrangement joins TRBV2 to TRBJ1-2, with a possible D match to TRBD1 (6 bases). Looked up from germline, CDR1 is SNHLY and CDR2 is FYNNEI. V dropped 3 bases and J dropped 5 bases, with 13 bases sitting between them. CDR3 size: 14 residues. The CDR3 DNA reads TGTGCCAGCAGTGAGAGCTCGAGGGGGTATGGCTACACCCTC. Its translation is CASSESSRGYGYTL.

V usage is TRBV4-3 and J usage is TRBJ2-3, with D perhaps matching TRBD2 (5 bases). The V gene lost 1 base and the J gene lost 2 bases, with 10 bases spanning the gap. The CDR3 extends over 15 amino acids. CDR1 is LGHNA, CDR2 YSLEER, per germline. DNA of the CDR3: TGCGCCAGCAGCCAAGCCCTGACTAACACAGATACGCAGTATTTT. Translated, it gives CASSQALTNTDTQYF.

The V gene is TRBV29-1, the J gene TRBJ2-1; possible D gene TRBD2, 6 bases. Trimming left V 2 bases short and J 3 bases short, with 8 bases between. In germline, CDR1 is SQVTM, CDR2 ANQGSEA. This CDR3 has 13 amino acids. CDR3 residues: CSVERGGYNEQFF. The CDR3 bases are TGCAGCGTTGAACGGGGAGGCTACAATGAGCAGTTCTTC.

This chain joins TRBV11-2 and TRBJ2-3; D is perhaps TRBD2 (6 bases). Germline V gene data show CDR1 as SGHAT and CDR2 as FQNNGV. Trimming cost V 0 bases and J 8 bases, with 15 bases left between them. The CDR3 consists of 15 residues. CDR3 residues: CASSLDSGAGRTQYF. In DNA, the CDR3 is TGTGCCAGCAGCTTAGATAGCGGAGCAGGTCGTACGCAGTATTTT.

The chain recombines TRBV5-6 with TRBJ2-7; D is ambiguous. The length of the CDR3 is 13 residues. In germline, CDR1 is SGHDT, CDR2 YYEEEE. Trimming left V 3 bases short and J 2 bases short, with 9 bases between. CDR3 DNA: TGTGCCAGCAGCTCGGACGGCGCCTACGAGCAGTACTTC. Protein: CASSSDGAYEQYF.

This clone was recorded only once. The chain uses TRBV18 and TRBJ2-7; weak D call: TRBD1 (5 bases). CDR3 size: 15 residues. Trimming removed 2 bases at V and 1 base at J, with 12 bases between. Looked up from germline, CDR1 is KGHSH and CDR2 is LQKENI. CDR3 sequence reads: CASSPLPDISYEQYF. Written as DNA, the CDR3 is TGTGCCAGCTCACCATTGCCGGACATATCCTACGAGCAGTACTTC. The variable domain in full, completed from reference TRBV18 and TRBJ2-7, reads NAGVMQNPRHLVRRRGQEARLRCSPMKGHSHVYWYRQLPEEGLKFMVYLQKENIIDESGMPKERFSAEFPKEGPSILRIQQVVRGDSAAYFCASSPLPDISYEQYFGPGTRLTVT.

This rearrangement joins TRBV5-1 to TRBJ1-4, with TRBD1 identical over 7 bases. CDR3 length: 15 residues. V lost 1 base, J lost 8 bases, and 8 bases stayed unmatched. Germline values: CDR1 SGHRS, CDR2 YFSETQ. The CDR3, as DNA: TGCGCCAGCAGCTTGTCCACAGGGGCAAGGGAAAAACTGTTTTTT. Translating gives CASSLSTGAREKLFF.

This chain joins TRBV5-4 and TRBJ2-1; 15 bases match TRBD2. The germline V gene has CDR1 SGHNT and CDR2 YYREEE (reference sequence). V lost 3 bases to trimming and J lost 8 bases; unmatched junction nucleotides: 6. The CDR3 spans 16 residues. CDR3 DNA: TGTGCCAGCAGCTCGAGGACTAGCGGGAGGGCACATGAGCAGTTCTTC. Its protein product is CASSSRTSGRAHEQFF.

The rearrangement uses TRBV9 and TRBJ2-3, with D hard to call. CDR3 size: 16 residues. The germline V and J ends were trimmed by 4 bases and 3 bases, with 18 bases remaining between them. Per germline, CDR1 SGDLS and CDR2 YYNGEE. This chain's CDR3 is CASSPQSFMGTDTQYF. CDR3 DNA: TGTGCCAGCAGCCCCCAATCCTTCATGGGGACAGATACGCAGTATTTT.

The chain carries TRBV2 and TRBJ2-3, with D maybe TRBD1 (5 bases). Germline-derived CDR1 and CDR2 are SNHLY and FYNNEI. V lost 6 bases and J 1 base, leaving 17 bases between the germline ends. The CDR3 covers 16 residues. The CDR3 spells CASSPSRVVGTDTQYF. In nucleotides, the CDR3 is TGTGCCAGCAGCCCCTCCAGGGTTGTTGGCACAGATACGCAGTATTTT.

The table lists this clone with a few counts. The rearrangement uses TRBV5-4 and TRBJ2-2; D unclear. Trimming shortened V by 4 bases and J by 6 bases, and 10 bases separated the two germline ends. Germline CDR1 reads SGHNT; CDR2 reads YYREEE (reference sequence). CDR3 length: 13 amino acids. CDR3: CASSPDPAGELFF. CDR3 DNA sequence: TGTGCCAGCAGCCCCGACCCAGCCGGGGAGCTGTTTTTT.

The chain employs TRBV5-1 and TRBJ2-1; 12 nucleotides line up with TRBD2. The CDR3 extends over 15 amino acids. Germline lookup yields CDR1 SGHRS and CDR2 YFSETQ. The ends lost 6 bases at V and 1 base at J; junction bases unmatched: 2. CDR3 nucleotide sequence: TGCGCCAGCAAACTAGCGGGAGGTTCCTACAATGAGCAGTTCTTC. Translation gives CASKLAGGSYNEQFF.

The V gene is TRBV11-3, the J gene TRBJ2-7; 9 nucleotides line up with TRBD1. The CDR3 is made up of 17 amino acids. CDR1 and CDR2 from the germline V gene are SGHNT and YENEEA. V shed 2 bases, J shed 2 bases, and the junction held 10 bases outside the gene matches. Here the CDR3 reads CASSLLPRDRDTYEQYF. DNA of the CDR3: TGTGCCAGCAGCTTACTACCCCGGGACAGGGATACCTACGAGCAGTACTTC.

The chain couples TRBV2 to TRBJ2-6, with D perhaps matching TRBD2 (5 bases). V lost 6 bases and J 12 bases, leaving 9 bases between the germline ends. CDR3 length: 11 amino acids. CDR1 is SNHLY, CDR2 FYNNEI, per germline. The CDR3 reads CASRDSFVLTF. CDR3 DNA: TGTGCCAGCAGGGACTCCTTCGTCCTGACTTTC.